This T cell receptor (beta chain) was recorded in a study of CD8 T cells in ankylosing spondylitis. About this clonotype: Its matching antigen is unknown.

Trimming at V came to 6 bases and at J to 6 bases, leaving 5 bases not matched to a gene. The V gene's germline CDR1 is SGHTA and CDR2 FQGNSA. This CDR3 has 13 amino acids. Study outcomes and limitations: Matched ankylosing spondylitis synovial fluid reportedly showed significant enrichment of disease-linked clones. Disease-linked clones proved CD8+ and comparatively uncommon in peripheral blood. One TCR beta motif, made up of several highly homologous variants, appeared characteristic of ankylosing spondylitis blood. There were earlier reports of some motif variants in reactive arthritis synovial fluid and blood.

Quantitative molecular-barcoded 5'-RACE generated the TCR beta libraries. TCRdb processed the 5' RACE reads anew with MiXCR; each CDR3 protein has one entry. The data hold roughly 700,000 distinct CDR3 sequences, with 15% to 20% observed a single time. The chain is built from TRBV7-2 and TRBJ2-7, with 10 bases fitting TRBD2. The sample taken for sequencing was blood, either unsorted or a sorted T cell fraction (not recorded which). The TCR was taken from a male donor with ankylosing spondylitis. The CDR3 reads CASSFTSGTEQYF. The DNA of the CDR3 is TGTGCCAGCAGTTTTACTAGCGGGACCGAGCAGTACTTC.